What follows is one TCR beta chain and its context. Its antigen remains unidentified. TCRdb keeps only in-frame clones here, not all; method: immunoSEQ multiplex PCR. The sample lists about 79,000 clones; around 84% were seen once. The data were obtained in a study of T cell responses to AZD1222 COVID-19 vaccine. CDR1 and CDR2 (germline): ENHRY, SYGVKD. The junction had 5 bases not matched to a gene; V was cut back by 5 bases and J by 5 bases. The CDR3 has 14 amino acids. The study, taken as a whole, reports: Donors skewed white British and female; clonal diversity was possibly underestimated. Per reports, nearly half of all spike-specific TCRs target regions that are unmutated in variants.

This TCR was sampled from an adult in good health. The V call is TRBV10-3, the J call TRBJ2-7; 11 nucleotides line up with TRBD2. The starting material was peripheral blood, obtained on day 0 of AZD1222 vaccination. The chain's CDR3 is CAISTSGSIDEQYF. CDR3 coding DNA: TGTGCCATCAGTACTAGCGGGAGTATCGACGAGCAGTACTTC.